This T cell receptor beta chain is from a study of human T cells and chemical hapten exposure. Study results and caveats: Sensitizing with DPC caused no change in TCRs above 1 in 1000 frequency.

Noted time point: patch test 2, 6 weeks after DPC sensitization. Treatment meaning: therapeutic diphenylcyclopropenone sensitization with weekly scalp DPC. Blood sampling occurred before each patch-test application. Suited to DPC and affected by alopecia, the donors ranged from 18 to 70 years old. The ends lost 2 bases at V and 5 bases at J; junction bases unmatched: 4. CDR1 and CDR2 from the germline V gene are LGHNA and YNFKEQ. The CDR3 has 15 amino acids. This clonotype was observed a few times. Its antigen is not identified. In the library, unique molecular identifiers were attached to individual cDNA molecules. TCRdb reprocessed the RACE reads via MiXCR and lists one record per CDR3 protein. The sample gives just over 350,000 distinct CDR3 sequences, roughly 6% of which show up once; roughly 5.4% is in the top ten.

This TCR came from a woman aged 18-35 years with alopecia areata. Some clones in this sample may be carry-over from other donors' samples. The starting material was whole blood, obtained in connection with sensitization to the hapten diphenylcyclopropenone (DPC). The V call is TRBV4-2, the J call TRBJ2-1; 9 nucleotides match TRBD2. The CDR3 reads CASSQSASGDNEQFF. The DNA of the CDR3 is TGTGCCAGCAGCCAATCGGCTAGCGGGGACAATGAGCAGTTCTTC.